The 29 T cell receptor beta chains given below trace back to one sample, sequenced in a study of blood T cell repertoires in COVID-19. Sequencing was performed with immunoSEQ multiplex PCR; in TCRdb, only in-frame clones are kept and a portion is missing. The data contain around 68,000 clones, about nine tenths of them singletons. The sequenced material came from peripheral blood. All receptors derive from a man over 45 with active COVID-19.

This clone has a single count. The chain combines TRBV6-5 with TRBJ1-4; possible D gene TRBD1, 5 bases. Germline CDR1 and CDR2: MNHEY and SVGAGI. V lost 7 bases and J 1 base, leaving 10 bases between the germline ends. CDR3 length equals 14 residues. CDR3 coding DNA: TGTGCCAGCACCCGAGACAGAACTAATGAAAAACTGTTTTTT. This gives the protein CASTRDRTNEKLFF.

The rearrangement joins TRBV7-2 to TRBJ1-2; D is ambiguous. Deletions cut 2 bases from V and 6 bases from J, with 10 bases between. CDR3 length equals 13 residues. The germline V gene encodes CDR1 SGHTA and CDR2 FQGNSA. The CDR3 protein is CASSLIQDDGYTF. CDR3 nucleotides: TGTGCCAGCAGCTTAATCCAGGATGATGGCTACACCTTC.

This chain uses TRBV5-6 with TRBJ2-5; TRBD1 might be the D (5 bases). The CDR3 has 14 amino acids. CDR1 and CDR2 (germline): SGHDT, YYEEEE. With 6 bases removed from V and 5 bases from J, the gap between germline ends came to 17 bases. CDR3 sequence reads: CASIRLGAAETQYF. Here the CDR3 DNA reads TGTGCCAGCATCAGGTTAGGGGCGGCGGAGACCCAGTACTTC.

The J gene is TRBJ2-7, the V gene TRBV28, with 9 bases matching TRBD1. There are 15 residues in the CDR3. Losses at the gene ends were 5 bases for V and 2 bases for J; bases not matched to a gene: 7. Germline CDR1 reads MDHEN; CDR2 reads SYDVKM. The CDR3 region is CASSPQTGGTYEQYF. DNA for the CDR3: TGTGCCAGCAGTCCACAGACAGGGGGGACCTACGAGCAGTACTTC.

The rearrangement uses TRBV29-1 and TRBJ2-3; 8 bases line up with TRBD1. This CDR3 region has 16 residues. CDR1 SQVTM and CDR2 ANQGSEA come from the germline V gene. With V trimmed by 1 base and J by 3 bases, 9 bases remained unmatched. CDR3 in DNA: TGCAGCGTTGAAGGGGAGTCAGGGGGCCTGACAGATACGCAGTATTTT. Residues: CSVEGESGGLTDTQYF.

The chain recombines TRBV2 with TRBJ1-5; 9 positions match TRBD1. The CDR3 sequence is 13 residues long. Per the germline V gene, CDR1 is SNHLY and CDR2 is FYNNEI. V lost 2 bases, J lost 15 bases, and 8 bases stayed unmatched. In nucleotides, the CDR3 is TGTGCCAGCAGTGAAAAGGGGACAGGGCATCGGCATTTT. Its protein is CASSEKGTGHRHF.

This chain joins TRBV13 and TRBJ1-2; possible D gene TRBD1, 6 bases. The CDR3 contains 13 residues. V was pared by 6 bases and J by 3 bases, with 11 bases between. In germline, CDR1 is PRHDT, CDR2 FYEKMQ (reference sequence). CDR3 protein: CASSLQGDYGYTF. CDR3 in DNA: TGTGCCAGCAGTCTACAGGGAGACTATGGCTACACCTTC. Full variable domain (missing parts from reference TRBV13 and TRBJ1-2): AAGVIQSPRHLIKEKRETATLKCYPIPRHDTVYWYQQGPGQDPQFLISFYEKMQSDKGSIPDRFSAQQFSDYHSELNMSSLELGDSALYFCASSLQGDYGYTFGSGTRLTVV.

This chain joins TRBV28 and TRBJ1-1; D unclear. V lost 5 bases, J lost 3 bases, and 7 bases lay in between. The germline CDR1 and CDR2 sequences are MDHEN and SYDVKM. This CDR3 has 12 amino acids. CDR3 sequence (DNA): TGTGCCAGCAGTACTGTGGACACTGAAGCTTTCTTT. This sequence encodes CASSTVDTEAFF.

This sequence joins TRBV30 and TRBJ1-2; no reliable D call. The germline gives CDR1 GTSNPN, CDR2 SVGIG (reference sequence). V was pared by 7 bases and J by 2 bases, with 17 bases between. There are 14 residues in the CDR3. This CDR3 reads CASTSGSQNYGYTF. The CDR3 DNA follows: TGTGCCTCCACCTCCGGGAGTCAAAACTATGGCTACACCTTC.

The chain uses TRBV5-6 and TRBJ2-7; D is possibly TRBD1 (5 bases). The CDR3 sequence is 14 residues long. Per the germline V gene, CDR1 is SGHDT and CDR2 is YYEEEE. The V end lost 2 bases, the J end lost 7 bases, and 16 bases lay between the germline ends. CDR3 DNA: TGTGCCAGCAGCTTTACAGGTTACCTAGGGGAGCAGTACTTC. Translating it yields CASSFTGYLGEQYF. The full variable domain, in which reference TRBV5-6 and TRBJ2-7 provide the parts outside the CDR3, is DAGVTQSPTHLIKTRGQQVTLRCSPKSGHDTVSWYQQALGQGPQFIFQYYEEEERQRGNFPDRFSGHQFPNYSSELNVNALLLGDSALYLCASSFTGYLGEQYFGPGTRLTVT.

The rearrangement joins TRBV18 to TRBJ1-2, with 8 bases that match TRBD1. V shed 2 bases, J shed 12 bases, and the junction held 11 bases outside the gene matches. The CDR3 has 14 amino acids. The germline CDR1 and CDR2 sequences are KGHSH and LQKENI. CDR3 residues: CASSPRGQGVGDTF. CDR3 sequence (DNA): TGTGCCAGCTCACCAAGAGGACAGGGCGTCGGGGACACCTTC.

This chain connects TRBV19 to TRBJ2-7; 9 bases map to TRBD2. The CDR3 covers 19 residues. The V gene's germline CDR1 is LNHDA and CDR2 SQIVND (reference sequence). The V and J ends lost 0 bases and 5 bases, in that order; junction bases with no gene match: 17. CDR3 in amino acids: CASSIDSRRPRREGDEQYF. The CDR3 DNA reads TGTGCCAGTAGTATAGATTCTCGCCGACCACGGCGGGAGGGCGACGAGCAGTACTTC.

The rearrangement joins TRBV19 to TRBJ2-4, with a tentative D call TRBD2 (8 bases). V was shortened by 10 bases and J by 7 bases, with 29 bases between the two germline ends. The germline V gene has CDR1 LNHDA and CDR2 SQIVND (reference sequence). This CDR3 has 17 amino acids. In DNA form, the CDR3 reads TGTGCCACTCGACAGGGAGCAGGACTAGCTATGGGGAACATTCAGTACTTC. It is translated as CATRQGAGLAMGNIQYF.

The chain couples TRBV2 to TRBJ1-2; 7 bases map to TRBD1. Germline CDR1 and CDR2: SNHLY and FYNNEI. J lost 2 bases, V lost 6 bases, and 6 bases had no gene match. The CDR3 totals 14 residues. The CDR3 here is CASRQGQTNYGYTF. CDR3 nucleotide sequence: TGTGCCAGCAGACAGGGACAGACAAACTATGGCTACACCTTC.

The chain couples TRBV19 to TRBJ2-7; 10 bases map to TRBD2. V lost 10 bases, J lost 5 bases, and 14 bases stayed unmatched. The CDR3 contains 15 residues. Germline loops: CDR1 LNHDA, CDR2 SQIVND (reference sequence). The CDR3 bases are TGTGCCACCCGGACTAGCGGTGCCTTGAGCGACGAGCAGTACTTC. This encodes CATRTSGALSDEQYF.

This clone was counted once. The V and J genes are TRBV4-3 and TRBJ1-2, with D perhaps matching TRBD1 (5 bases). The CDR3 has 14 residues. From germline, CDR1 is LGHNA and CDR2 YSLEER. V lost 2 bases and J lost 0, with 7 bases in between. The CDR3 coding sequence is TGCGCCAGCAGCCAACGCAGGGCTAACTATGGCTACACCTTC. Translating it yields CASSQRRANYGYTF.

This chain joins TRBV30 and TRBJ1-4; D remains unclear. CDR1 is GTSNPN and CDR2 is SVGIG in the germline V gene (reference sequence). The CDR3 has 14 residues. Deletions cut 5 bases from V and 0 bases from J, with 10 bases between. The CDR3 region has the DNA TGTGCCTGGTGCACTTCCACAACTAATGAAAAACTGTTTTTT. This codes for CAWCTSTTNEKLFF.

The chain joins TRBV6-2 or TRBV6-3 to TRBJ2-7; D call uncertain. The CDR3 loop spans 12 amino acids. CDR1 is MNHEY, CDR2 SVGEGT, per germline. The germline V and J ends were trimmed by 4 bases and 3 bases, with 7 bases remaining between them. CDR3 sequence: CASSLENYEQYF. Here the CDR3 DNA reads TGTGCCAGCAGTTTGGAGAACTACGAGCAGTACTTC.

The V gene is TRBV27, the J gene TRBJ2-5; D is undetermined. Per germline, CDR1 MNHEY and CDR2 SMNVEV (reference sequence). Trimming pared 2 bases from V and 5 bases from J, leaving 9 bases between. The CDR3 totals 13 residues. The CDR3 sequence is CASSLLSRETQYF. CDR3 nucleotide sequence: TGTGCCAGCAGTTTACTTAGTCGGGAGACCCAGTACTTC.

This chain joins TRBV10-3 and TRBJ1-6; D call uncertain. This CDR3 is built from 12 residues. The V end was cut by 2 bases, the J end by 9 bases, with 5 bases between. Germline V CDR1 and CDR2: ENHRY, SYGVKD. Here the CDR3 DNA reads TGTGCCATCAGTGAGCCCCGTTCACCCCTCCACTTT. It encodes CAISEPRSPLHF.

This clone was found a few times. This chain connects TRBV6-5 to TRBJ1-2, with 11 bases that match TRBD1. Germline V lookup: CDR1 MNHEY, CDR2 SVGAGI. Trimming removed 6 bases from V and 4 bases from J; junction bases left unmatched: 4. CDR3 length: 14 residues. The CDR3 coding sequence is TGTGCCAGCAGACCCGGGACAGGGGGCTATGGCTACACCTTC. It is translated as CASRPGTGGYGYTF.

The chain links TRBV4-3 to TRBJ1-4, with TRBD1 as a possible D gene (6 bases). The CDR3 totals 16 residues. Germline loops: CDR1 LGHNA, CDR2 YSLEER. The ends were cut back, 0 bases at V and 7 bases at J, with 15 bases in the middle. In nucleotides, the CDR3 is TGCGCCAGCAGCCAAGATTTGATGGTAGGGGGTGAAAAACTGTTTTTT. It codes for CASSQDLMVGGEKLFF.

In DNA form, the CDR3 reads TGCAGCGTTGTGGAAGGGAGTTGGAATCAGCCCCAGCATTTT. It is translated as CSVVEGSWNQPQHF. The chain has TRBV29-1 and TRBJ1-5; D uncertain. The CDR3 consists of 14 residues. Germline CDR1 SQVTM, CDR2 ANQGSEA. Trimming took 4 bases from V and 4 from J, leaving 14 bases between them.

CDR3 residues: CASSPGVLAGLNEQFF. The CDR3 nucleotides are TGCGCCAGCAGCCCAGGAGTACTAGCGGGACTCAATGAGCAGTTCTTC. The chain combines TRBV4-3 with TRBJ2-1; 10 bases align to TRBD2. CDR3 length: 16 residues. With V trimmed by 4 bases and J by 6 bases, 9 bases remained unmatched. The germline V gene has CDR1 LGHNA and CDR2 YSLEER.

The chain couples TRBV18 to TRBJ2-1; 10 bases line up with TRBD2. V was clipped by 3 bases and J by 5 bases; unmatched bases: 4. CDR3 length equals 15 residues. In germline, CDR1 is KGHSH, CDR2 LQKENI. DNA of the CDR3: TGTGCCAGCTCACCGCTAGCGGGGGCTAACAATGAGCAGTTCTTC. Translation gives CASSPLAGANNEQFF.

J is TRBJ2-5 and V is TRBV20-1, with 7 bases that match TRBD1. The CDR3 is 13 residues long. Germline V lookup: CDR1 DFQATT, CDR2 SNEGSKA (reference sequence). V lost 3 bases and J lost 3; bases outside the gene matches: 4. The CDR3 spells CSASDRVKETQYF. The CDR3 coding sequence is TGCAGTGCTAGTGACAGGGTAAAAGAGACCCAGTACTTC.

The chain employs TRBV27 and TRBJ2-1; D is possibly TRBD2 (5 bases). Germline V CDR1 and CDR2: MNHEY, SMNVEV (reference sequence). The CDR3 extends over 14 amino acids. V gave up 6 bases and J gave up 0 bases, with 9 bases separating them. The CDR3 here is CASSDGDSYNEQFF. CDR3 DNA: TGTGCCAGCAGCGACGGGGACTCCTACAATGAGCAGTTCTTC.

The gene calls are TRBV4-1 and TRBJ2-7; 7 bases line up with TRBD1. This CDR3 contains 15 residues. Trimming removed 2 bases from V and 3 bases from J; junction bases left unmatched: 7. Germline V CDR1 and CDR2: MGHRA, YSYEKL. CDR3 coding DNA: TGCGCCAGCAGCCAACCGGGACAGCTTAACTACGAGCAGTACTTC. Encoded protein: CASSQPGQLNYEQYF.

J is TRBJ2-1 and V is TRBV4-3, with 8 bases that match TRBD1. Germline V gene data show CDR1 as LGHNA and CDR2 as YSLEER. This CDR3 contains 15 residues. J was trimmed by 6 bases and V by 5 bases; bases with no gene match: 9. The CDR3 sequence is CASSSDRGRVNEQFF. The CDR3 bases are TGCGCCAGCAGCAGCGACAGGGGACGGGTCAATGAGCAGTTCTTC.